These 31 T cell receptor beta chains were all obtained from the same sample, sequenced in a study of blood T cell repertoires in COVID-19. Data came from immunoSEQ multiplex PCR; TCRdb stores just in-frame clones and leaves some out. The sample includes just under 150,000 clones, 80% to 90% of them seen just once. Sequencing was performed on peripheral blood. These receptors were taken from a woman in her 50s with acute or convalescent COVID-19.

J is TRBJ2-2 and V is TRBV12-5; 9 bases are shared with TRBD1. Losses at the gene ends were 5 bases for V and 1 base for J; bases not matched to a gene: 5. CDR3 length equals 16 residues. CDR1 is LGHNT and CDR2 is FRNRAP in the germline V gene. The CDR3 coding sequence is TGTGCTAGTGGTACCCCGGGACAGGGGAACACCGGGGAGCTGTTTTTT. Translation gives CASGTPGQGNTGELFF. Using reference TRBV12-5 and TRBJ2-2 for the parts outside the CDR3, the full variable domain is DARVTQTPRHKVTEMGQEVTMRCQPILGHNTVFWYRQTMMQGLELLAYFRNRAPLDDSGMPKDRFSAEMPDATLATLKIQPSEPRDSAVYFCASGTPGQGNTGELFFGEGSRLTVL.

This CDR3 reads CASSMVGVYRTEAFF. CDR3 nucleotide sequence: TGTGCCAGCAGCATGGTTGGGGTCTACAGGACTGAAGCTTTCTTT. The J gene is TRBJ1-1, the V gene TRBV5-4; tentative D call: TRBD1 (5 bases). CDR1 is SGHNT, CDR2 YYREEE, per germline (reference sequence). V lost 4 bases, J lost 5 bases, and 18 bases lay in between. The CDR3 runs to 15 residues.

This clone occurred once. This chain uses TRBV13 with TRBJ1-2; 8 bases line up with TRBD1. CDR3 size: 14 residues. Trimming took 3 bases from V and 4 from J; bases not matched to a gene: 4. CDR1 is PRHDT, CDR2 FYEKMQ, per germline (reference sequence). The CDR3 sequence: CASSFSGGTYGYTF. CDR3 in DNA: TGTGCCAGCAGCTTTTCAGGGGGCACCTATGGCTACACCTTC. Full variable domain (missing parts from reference TRBV13 and TRBJ1-2): AAGVIQSPRHLIKEKRETATLKCYPIPRHDTVYWYQQGPGQDPQFLISFYEKMQSDKGSIPDRFSAQQFSDYHSELNMSSLELGDSALYFCASSFSGGTYGYTFGSGTRLTVV.

This clone has only one observation. A read error may produce the germline difference seen at one junction end. This rearrangement joins TRBV12-3 or TRBV12-4 to TRBJ2-7, with 10 bases identical to TRBD1. The CDR3 covers 13 residues. CDR3 sequence reads: CASTLGQGSPWDF. DNA for the CDR3: TGTGCCAGCACCCTGGGACAGGGGTCCCCTTGGGACTTC.

The rearrangement links TRBV2 to TRBJ2-7, with D perhaps matching TRBD2 (5 bases). CDR3 size: 15 residues. Looked up from germline, CDR1 is SNHLY and CDR2 is FYNNEI. With 7 bases removed from V and 2 bases from J, the gap between germline ends came to 18 bases. The DNA for the CDR3 is TGTGCCAGCACCCGAAGTGGCGGGTTAGCCTACGAGCAGTACTTC. Protein product: CASTRSGGLAYEQYF.

The V and J genes are TRBV30 and TRBJ1-4, with D possibly being TRBD1 (6 bases). V gave up 5 bases and J gave up 5 bases, with 9 bases separating them. This CDR3 is 12 amino acids long. From germline, CDR1 is GTSNPN and CDR2 SVGIG (reference sequence). The CDR3 DNA follows: TGTGCCTGGGGACAGCTGAATGAAAAACTGTTTTTT. Translated, it gives CAWGQLNEKLFF.

This chain uses TRBV6-5 with TRBJ2-7, with 7 bases fitting TRBD1. This CDR3 region has 14 residues. Looked up from germline, CDR1 is MNHEY and CDR2 is SVGAGI. The V segment lost 6 bases and the J segment 3 bases; nucleotides outside the gene matches: 8. CDR3 sequence (DNA): TGTGCCAGCAGGTCACACCGGGACAGCTACGAGCAGTACTTC. It translates to CASRSHRDSYEQYF.

The CDR3 here is CASSFNQGEQPQHF. As DNA, the CDR3 is TGTGCCAGCAGCTTCAATCAGGGTGAACAGCCCCAGCATTTT. The rearrangement uses TRBV5-6 and TRBJ1-5; D might be TRBD1 (5 bases). Germline V lookup: CDR1 SGHDT, CDR2 YYEEEE. The CDR3 spans 14 residues. V was clipped by 2 bases and J by 7 bases, with 13 bases between them.

The rearrangement links TRBV3-1 (or the pseudogene TRBV3-2) to TRBJ2-3; possibly TRBD2 for D (6 bases). This CDR3 has 14 amino acids. The germline gives CDR1 LGHDT, CDR2 YNNKEL (reference sequence). V was clipped by 1 base and J by 4 bases, with 9 bases between them. This CDR3 is CASSQATRADTQYF. The CDR3 region has the DNA TGTGCCAGCAGCCAAGCGACTAGGGCAGATACGCAGTATTTT.

The chain couples TRBV3-1 (or the pseudogene TRBV3-2) to TRBJ2-7; D call uncertain. The CDR3 spans 15 residues. The germline V gene has CDR1 LGHDT and CDR2 YNNKEL (reference sequence). V shed 1 base and J shed 2 bases, with 12 bases lying between them. Here the CDR3 DNA reads TGTGCCAGCAGCCAAGTACTTGATAGCACCTACGAGCAGTACTTC. Its translation: CASSQVLDSTYEQYF.

This clone was recorded only once. The chain links TRBV19 to TRBJ1-2, with a weak D call TRBD1 (6 bases). The V gene lost 1 base and the J gene lost 4 bases, with 13 bases spanning the gap. Germline CDR1 LNHDA, CDR2 SQIVND (reference sequence). CDR3 length: 15 amino acids. In DNA form, the CDR3 reads TGTGCCAGTAGTATAGTGCAGGGGTCGAGCTATGGCTACACCTTC. Translated, it gives CASSIVQGSSYGYTF.

The CDR3 coding sequence is TGTGCCAGCAGCTTACGTACGGGAGGGCCCGGGTACAATGAGCAGTTCTTC. This codes for CASSLRTGGPGYNEQFF. The chain employs TRBV7-9 and TRBJ2-1; 8 nucleotides line up with TRBD2. The CDR3 runs to 17 residues. Germline CDR1 and CDR2: SEHNR and FQNEAQ (reference sequence). Losses at the gene ends were 2 bases for V and 4 bases for J; bases not matched to a gene: 10.

The gene calls are TRBV3-1 (or the pseudogene TRBV3-2) and TRBJ2-7; TRBD1 aligns across 9 bases. CDR1 and CDR2 (germline): LGHDT, YNNKEL (reference sequence). Trimming cost V 4 bases and J 6 bases; bases outside gene matches: 7. There are 14 residues in the CDR3. CDR3 DNA: TGTGCCAGCAGCCGACGGGACAGGGAGGGCGAGCAGTACTTC. It encodes CASSRRDREGEQYF.

The chain is built from TRBV28 and TRBJ1-2, with TRBD1 matching over 11 bases. V shed 5 bases, J shed 6 bases, and the junction held 8 bases outside the gene matches. Germline values: CDR1 MDHEN, CDR2 SYDVKM. The CDR3 extends over 15 amino acids. The CDR3 DNA sequence: TGTGCCAGCAGTGAAGGGACAGGGGGGATGGATGGCTACACCTTC. It yields the protein CASSEGTGGMDGYTF.

This chain links TRBV18 with TRBJ2-1, with 8 bases fitting TRBD1. CDR1 KGHSH and CDR2 LQKENI come from the germline V gene. The CDR3 length is 17 residues. Trimming took 2 bases from V and 3 from J; bases not matched to a gene: 9. CDR3 sequence: CASSPLAGGASYNEQFF. CDR3 coding DNA: TGTGCCAGCTCACCATTAGCAGGGGGCGCAAGCTACAATGAGCAGTTCTTC.

The chain combines TRBV3-1 (or the pseudogene TRBV3-2) with TRBJ2-1; D remains unclear. This CDR3 is built from 12 residues. Germline V gene data show CDR1 as LGHDT and CDR2 as YNNKEL (reference sequence). V was pared by 4 bases and J by 9 bases, with 10 bases between. The CDR3 spells CASSLNSGEQFF. The CDR3 DNA sequence: TGTGCCAGCAGCCTTAATTCGGGTGAGCAGTTCTTC.

This clone turned up a few times. The CDR3 DNA is TGCGCCAGCAGCCAAGAGGCCCGGAGGGGCAATCAGCCCCAGCATTTT. This gives the protein CASSQEARRGNQPQHF. This sequence joins TRBV4-1 and TRBJ1-5; D not resolved. The germline V gene encodes CDR1 MGHRA and CDR2 YSYEKL. The ends were cut back, 0 bases at V and 2 bases at J, with 11 bases in the middle. The CDR3 covers 16 residues.

The rearrangement joins TRBV24-1 to TRBJ2-2, with 7 positions matching TRBD1. Germline V CDR1 and CDR2: KGHDR, SFDVKD. This CDR3 is 13 amino acids long. V lost 9 bases to trimming and J lost 5 bases; unmatched junction nucleotides: 5. CDR3 DNA: TGTGCCACCCTTGACAGGGTAACCGGGGAGCTGTTTTTT. It translates to CATLDRVTGELFF.

This chain joins TRBV12-5 and TRBJ2-1; D might be TRBD1 (6 bases). This CDR3 contains 15 residues. Germline loops: CDR1 LGHNT, CDR2 FRNRAP. The V end lost 1 base, the J end lost 8 bases, and 15 bases lay between the germline ends. CDR3 nucleotide sequence: TGTGCTAGTGGTTTGGACGGCAGGGGTTTCGATGAGCAGTTCTTC. It translates to CASGLDGRGFDEQFF.

The chain uses TRBV24-1 and TRBJ1-4; TRBD1 matches 9 bases. Losses at the gene ends were 4 bases for V and 8 bases for J; bases not matched to a gene: 7. Germline V gene data show CDR1 as KGHDR and CDR2 as SFDVKD. CDR3 length: 15 amino acids. The CDR3 DNA reads as TGTGCCACCAGTGAGGATGACAGGGGGGAGGAAAAACTGTTTTTT. The encoded protein is CATSEDDRGEEKLFF.

The chain's CDR3 is CAWKSQLNTEAFF. In nucleotides, the CDR3 is TGTGCCTGGAAATCTCAGTTGAACACTGAAGCTTTCTTT. The chain employs TRBV30 and TRBJ1-1; no definite D call. Deletions cut 4 bases from V and 0 bases from J, with 9 bases between. The CDR3 has 13 residues. CDR1 GTSNPN and CDR2 SVGIG come from the germline V gene (reference sequence).

The V gene is TRBV5-1, the J gene TRBJ2-5; 10 bases are a match to TRBD1. Trimming took 4 bases from V and 2 from J; bases not matched to a gene: 5. The CDR3 sequence is 15 residues long. The germline CDR1 and CDR2 sequences are SGHRS and YFSETQ. CDR3 bases: TGCGCCAGCAGCGTCGGACAGGGGGTTCAAGAGACCCAGTACTTC. Its translation: CASSVGQGVQETQYF.

This chain joins TRBV7-9 and TRBJ2-3; no definite D call. Germline-derived CDR1 and CDR2 are SEHNR and FQNEAQ (reference sequence). The CDR3 loop spans 15 amino acids. V lost 5 bases and J 4 bases, leaving 16 bases between the germline ends. The CDR3 sequence is CASSPDGVRADTQYF. CDR3 bases: TGTGCCAGCAGCCCAGACGGCGTCCGGGCAGATACGCAGTATTTT. The variable domain in full, completed from reference TRBV7-9 and TRBJ2-3, reads DTGVSQNPRHKITKRGQNVTFRCDPISEHNRLYWYRQTLGQGPEFLTYFQNEAQLEKSRLLSDRFSAERPKGSFSTLEIQRTEQGDSAMYLCASSPDGVRADTQYFGPGTRLTVL.

V gene TRBV4-1 combines with J gene TRBJ2-3; TRBD2 aligns across 8 bases. This CDR3 has 16 amino acids. V lost 4 bases to trimming and J lost 3 bases; unmatched junction nucleotides: 9. Germline V gene sequence: CDR1 MGHRA, CDR2 YSYEKL. CDR3 DNA: TGCGCCAGCAGCCTACAAGAGAGCGGGGGAACAGATACGCAGTATTTT. Translated: CASSLQESGGTDTQYF.

The genes are TRBV7-3 and TRBJ1-1; no definite D call. This CDR3 is 14 amino acids long. V lost 2 bases and J 3 bases, leaving 10 bases between the germline ends. Germline V CDR1 and CDR2: SGHTA, FQGTGA. The CDR3 region is CASSLGGLDTEAFF. The CDR3 nucleotides are TGTGCCAGCAGCTTAGGCGGCTTAGACACTGAAGCTTTCTTT.

The V and J genes are TRBV29-1 and TRBJ2-3; a possible D gene is TRBD2 (5 bases). Germline values: CDR1 SQVTM, CDR2 ANQGSEA. V was cut by 6 bases and J by 0 bases, with 13 bases left in between. This CDR3 contains 14 residues. CDR3 DNA: TGCAGCGTCGAGGGCGGAGGCAGCACAGATACGCAGTATTTT. Amino acids: CSVEGGGSTDTQYF.

CDR3 coding DNA: TGTGCCAGCAGCTCCTCCCTGACAGGGTGGTGGGAGACCCAGTACTTC. Its protein is CASSSSLTGWWETQYF. The chain combines TRBV11-3 with TRBJ2-5; 7 nucleotides agree with TRBD1. Germline CDR1 and CDR2: SGHNT and YENEEA. This CDR3 contains 16 residues. The J segment lost 5 bases and the V segment lost 4 bases, leaving 13 bases of the junction unmatched.

This clone was picked up one time. The chain is built from TRBV24-1 and TRBJ2-5, with 11 bases matching TRBD1. The CDR3 loop spans 16 amino acids. The V and J ends lost 3 bases and 5 bases, in that order; junction bases with no gene match: 7. The germline V gene encodes CDR1 KGHDR and CDR2 SFDVKD. The CDR3 nucleotides read TGTGCCACCAGTGATCTGGGACAGGGGGAGCGGGAGACCCAGTACTTC. Its translation is CATSDLGQGERETQYF.

The gene calls are TRBV27 and TRBJ2-2, with 12 bases matching TRBD2. Trimming cost V 8 bases and J 8 bases; bases outside gene matches: 15. The CDR3 is 17 residues long. Germline-derived CDR1 and CDR2 are MNHEY and SMNVEV (reference sequence). As DNA, the CDR3 is TGTGCCAGCGGACCAGACCTCGGACTAGCGGGGCGTGGGGAGCTGTTTTTT. It translates to CASGPDLGLAGRGELFF.

The gene calls are TRBV5-1 and TRBJ1-6; 7 bases agree with TRBD1. After removal of 4 bases from V and 8 bases from J, the junction contained 6 bases not matched to a gene. The length of the CDR3 is 14 residues. CDR1 and CDR2 from the germline V gene are SGHRS and YFSETQ. The CDR3 nucleotides read TGCGCCAGCAGCCCGGGACAGTCGGATTCACCCCTCCACTTT. Translating it yields CASSPGQSDSPLHF.

The gene calls are TRBV10-2 and TRBJ1-2; D might be TRBD1 (5 bases). V shed 0 bases and J shed 0 bases, with 14 bases lying between them. Germline CDR1 and CDR2: WSHSY and SAAADI. The CDR3 runs 17 residues. The CDR3 DNA sequence: TGCGCCAGCAGTGAGTCACCGGACACATGGGCTAACTATGGCTACACCTTC. This encodes CASSESPDTWANYGYTF.